This T cell receptor beta chain derives from a study of graft-versus-host responses after intestinal transplantation (dated by TCRdb to about 2021). As for the study more broadly: Multivisceral, liver-intestinal, or isolated intestinal transplants were received by the recipients. Alloreactive clones were identified by sequencing pre-transplant mixed lymphocyte reaction products and comparing them with unstimulated pre-transplant donor and recipient T cells. Samples from a few later patients were sequenced in-house on an Illumina MiSeq with MiXCR processing rather than by the commercial service. A peak of at least 4% donor T cells among recipient peripheral blood mononuclear cells was the definition used for donor T cell macrochimerism. Of the roughly 26 intestinal transplant recipients enrolled in the cohort, one of whom was a retransplant, 3 patients without pretransplant specimens were excluded. Anti-thymocyte globulin induction was given to all recipients, followed by maintenance tacrolimus and steroids for two to four years. After intestinal transplantation, graft-versus-host and host-versus-graft alloreactive T cell clones were followed in the graft, circulation and bone marrow using bulk TCR-beta CDR3 sequencing. The paper as a whole reports these results and caveats: High GvH to HvG T cell clonal ratios were observed in the allografts of patients with donor T cell macrochimerism. GvH clones were detected in recipient bone marrow, and some appeared earlier in ileal mucosa or blood, consistent with an intestinal mucosal origin. Early after transplant, peak levels of circulating GvH clones were found to be associated with declines in HvG clones. The conclusions were limited by the relatively low number and heterogeneity of the intestinal transplant patients.

To prepare the library, the immunoSEQ multiplex PCR assay was applied. High-throughput TCR-beta CDR3 sequencing of genomic DNA from most patients was performed by Adaptive Biotechnologies. The study's processing was this. Adaptive's ImmunoSEQ software was the source of the TCR sequencing data for roughly 19 patients, while a few other patients were processed with MiXCR and VDJtools. CDR3 nucleotide sequences shared between donor and recipient were removed because the origin of such sequences could not be assigned. At least 2-fold expansion over unstimulated cells and a minimum CFSE-low frequency of 0.002% (template counts) or 0.001% (read counts) were required for clones to be classified as alloreactive. Mappable clones were those detected in sequenced pre-transplant spleen, lymph node, or MLR CFSE-low populations of the donor or recipient. Cumulative frequency of alloreactive clones was calculated as a percentage of all sequences weighted by copy number. As stored in TCRdb, this immuneACCESS dataset retains in-frame rearrangements with V and J assigned. A fraction of the clones does not appear; measured against another copy, unresolved V genes explain less than half of the discrepancy, and the remainder lacks a known reason. V and J calls and clone size are copied from that table; D and trimming were computed from the DNA. The table for this sample lists 5,500 to 8,000 clones; 89% of them were counted only once. The ten largest clones take up 4.9% of the sample.

Blood samples were collected up to 4 times in the first month after transplant and then at least monthly when available. V is clipped by 3 bases and J by 3 bases, and the sequence between their germline boundaries is 14 bases long. CDR1 and CDR2 (SNHLY, FYNNEI) derive from the germline V gene. The CDR3, cysteine through phenylalanine, is 15 amino acids long. CDR3 DNA is the only sequence kept; it has 45 bases, read in frame from the first base. A remark on this clone: Its antigen has not been determined. No per-base quality is available; no much larger clone lies one base away.

The receptor comes from a human patient who received an intestinal transplant, so some T cells may come from the graft donor. The sample consisted of PBMCs, taken just under 85 days after transplant. The chain couples TRBV2 to TRBJ1-2; the D gene lacks a confident call. CDR3 reads: CASSDWRNEDYGYTF. The DNA reads TGTGCCAGCAGTGATTGGAGGAATGAGGACTATGGCTACACCTTC.